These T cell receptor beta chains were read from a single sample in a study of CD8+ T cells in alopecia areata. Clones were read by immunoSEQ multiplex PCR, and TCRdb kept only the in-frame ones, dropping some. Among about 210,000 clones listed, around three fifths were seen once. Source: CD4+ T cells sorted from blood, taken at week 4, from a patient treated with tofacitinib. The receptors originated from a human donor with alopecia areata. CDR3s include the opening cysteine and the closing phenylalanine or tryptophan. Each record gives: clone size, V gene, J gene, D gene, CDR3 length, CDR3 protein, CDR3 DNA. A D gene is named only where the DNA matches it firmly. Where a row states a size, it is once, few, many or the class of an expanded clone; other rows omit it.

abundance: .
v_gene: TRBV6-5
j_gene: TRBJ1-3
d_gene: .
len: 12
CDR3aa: CATRGSGNTIYF
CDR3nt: TGTGCCACCAGGGGCTCTGGAAACACCATATATTTT

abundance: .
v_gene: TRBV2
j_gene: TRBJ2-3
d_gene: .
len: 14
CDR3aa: CASSESLVTDTQYF
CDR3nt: TGTGCCAGCAGTGAAAGTCTAGTAACAGATACGCAGTATTTT

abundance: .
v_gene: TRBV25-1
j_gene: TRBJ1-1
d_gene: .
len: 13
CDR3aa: CASSEFGNTEAFF
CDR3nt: TGTGCCAGCAGTGAATTTGGTAACACTGAAGCTTTCTTT

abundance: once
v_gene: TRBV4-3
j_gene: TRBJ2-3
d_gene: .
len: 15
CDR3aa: CASSQEGPLRGTQYF
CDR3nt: TGCGCCAGCAGCCAAGAGGGACCTCTGAGGGGTACGCAGTATTTT

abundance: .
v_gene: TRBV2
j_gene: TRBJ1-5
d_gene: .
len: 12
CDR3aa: CASSESWAPQHF
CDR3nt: TGTGCCAGCAGTGAGTCTTGGGCGCCCCAGCATTTT

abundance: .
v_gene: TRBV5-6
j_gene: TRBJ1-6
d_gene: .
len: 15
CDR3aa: CASSLDTTWGSPLHF
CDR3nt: TGTGCCAGCAGCTTGGACACAACCTGGGGTTCACCCCTCCACTTT

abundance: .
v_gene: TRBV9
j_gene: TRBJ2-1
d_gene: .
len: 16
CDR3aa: CASSVGSGASYNEQFF
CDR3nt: TGTGCCAGCAGCGTAGGTAGTGGCGCCTCCTACAATGAGCAGTTCTTC

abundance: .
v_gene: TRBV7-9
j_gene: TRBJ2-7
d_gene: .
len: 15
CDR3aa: CASSYRSGAVYEQYF
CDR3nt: TGTGCCAGCAGCTACCGAAGTGGGGCCGTGTACGAGCAGTACTTC

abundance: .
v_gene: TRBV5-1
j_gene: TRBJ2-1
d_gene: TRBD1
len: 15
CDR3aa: CASSLAGTGTAEQFF
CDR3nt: TGCGCCAGCAGCTTGGCGGGGACAGGAACAGCAGAGCAGTTCTTC

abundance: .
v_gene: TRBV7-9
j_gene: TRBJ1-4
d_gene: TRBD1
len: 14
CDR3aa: CASSMGQGNEKLFF
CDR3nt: TGTGCCAGCAGCATGGGACAGGGAAATGAAAAACTGTTTTTT

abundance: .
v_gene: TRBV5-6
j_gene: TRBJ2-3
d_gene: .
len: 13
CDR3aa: CASSLGFTDTQYF
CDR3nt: TGTGCCAGCAGCTTAGGGTTCACAGATACGCAGTATTTT

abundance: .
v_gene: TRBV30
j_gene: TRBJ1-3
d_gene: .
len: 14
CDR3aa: CAWSRGLDGNTIYF
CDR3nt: TGTGCCTGGAGCCGGGGATTGGACGGAAACACCATATATTTT

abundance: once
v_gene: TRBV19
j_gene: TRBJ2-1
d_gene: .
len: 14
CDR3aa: CASSTRRVGNEQFF
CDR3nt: TGTGCCAGTAGTACTAGGCGGGTAGGCAATGAGCAGTTCTTC

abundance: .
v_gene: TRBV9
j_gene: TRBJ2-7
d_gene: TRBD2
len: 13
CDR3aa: CASSVSGGGEQYF
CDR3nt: TGTGCCAGCAGCGTGAGCGGGGGGGGCGAGCAGTACTTC

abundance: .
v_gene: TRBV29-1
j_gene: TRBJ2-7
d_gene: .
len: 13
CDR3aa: CSVESGATYEQYF
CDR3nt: TGCAGCGTTGAATCGGGGGCAACCTACGAGCAGTACTTC

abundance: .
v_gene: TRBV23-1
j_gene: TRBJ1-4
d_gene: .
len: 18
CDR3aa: CASSTRRQDSRDYEKLFF
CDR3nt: TGCGCCAGCAGTACCCGACGACAGGACTCGAGGGATTATGAAAAACTGTTTTTT

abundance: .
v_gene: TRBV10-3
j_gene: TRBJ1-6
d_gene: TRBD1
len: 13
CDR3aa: CAITPGGTSPLHF
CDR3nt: TGTGCCATCACCCCAGGGGGAACTTCACCCCTCCACTTT

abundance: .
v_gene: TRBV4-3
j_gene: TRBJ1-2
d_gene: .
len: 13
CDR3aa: CASSQGTVTGYTF
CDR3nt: TGCGCCAGCAGCCAAGGGACAGTAACCGGCTACACCTTC

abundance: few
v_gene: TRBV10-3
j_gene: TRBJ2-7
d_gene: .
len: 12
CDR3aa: CAIGDGSYEQYF
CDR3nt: TGTGCCATCGGGGACGGATCCTACGAGCAGTACTTC

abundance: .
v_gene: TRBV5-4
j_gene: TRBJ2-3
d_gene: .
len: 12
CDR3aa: CASSSSTDTQYF
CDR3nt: TGTGCCAGCAGCTCTAGCACAGATACGCAGTATTTT

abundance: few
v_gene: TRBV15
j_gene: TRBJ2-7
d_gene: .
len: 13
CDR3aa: CATSRAGDHEQYF
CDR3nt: TGTGCCACCAGCAGAGCGGGGGACCACGAGCAGTACTTC

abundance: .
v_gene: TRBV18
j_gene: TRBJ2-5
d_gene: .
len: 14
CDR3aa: CASSPPNSQETQYF
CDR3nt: TGTGCCAGCTCACCACCAAACTCCCAAGAGACCCAGTACTTC

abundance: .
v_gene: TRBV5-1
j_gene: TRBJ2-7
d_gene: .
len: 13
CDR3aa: CASRQDNSYEQYF
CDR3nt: TGCGCCAGCAGGCAGGACAACTCCTACGAGCAGTACTTC